This T cell receptor beta chain derives from a study of blood T cell repertoires in COVID-19. Study information: Acute and convalescent COVID-19 specimens originated in the United States, Italy and Spain. PBMCs, B-cell-depleted T cells, or T cells were the source of the cDNA or gDNA that made up the material.

CDR1 and CDR2 (germline): MNHEY, SVGAGI. Between the trimmed V and J ends, which lost 8 bases and 2 bases, there was a span of 15 bases. The CDR3 is made up of 15 amino acids. Authors' data handling: Scientists estimated how many nucleated cells there were by amplifying reference gene primers. Method: immunoSEQ multiplex PCR; TCRdb's copy keeps in-frame clones and lacks some. That table supplies the V and J calls and clone size; D and trimming were determined from the DNA. Of about 100,000 clones in the sample, 80% were seen once. The material sequenced was peripheral blood. The chain uses TRBV6-5 and TRBJ2-2; a possible D gene is TRBD1 (5 bases). The sequence was collected from a woman aged 70-85 years with acute or convalescent COVID-19. The CDR3 loop is CASLSDRSNTGELFF. The CDR3, as DNA: TGTGCCAGCCTCAGCGACAGATCAAACACCGGGGAGCTGTTTTTT.